The 6 T cell receptor beta chains below all came from one sample that was sequenced in a study of spatial heterogeneity in lung cancer. Study conclusions and caveats: Higher tumor mutation counts went along with higher counts of expanded intratumoral alpha and beta TCRs.

As to time point: sample taken at primary tumor resection. TCRdb called the 5' RACE reads again in MiXCR, with one record for every CDR3 protein. The sample carries several thousand distinct CDR3 sequences, 10% to 15% recorded once. These receptors' antigens are unknown. The sample consisted of lung tumor tissue, taken at surgery. The receptors were sampled from a male donor with early-stage non-small cell lung cancer.

There are many counts of this clonotype. This beta chain turned up in a library designed for alpha chains; as an off-target read, its abundance says little. The rearrangement uses TRBV6-1 and TRBJ2-2, with TRBD1 identical over 10 bases. CDR3 size: 15 residues. V lost 10 bases to trimming and J lost 4 bases; unmatched junction nucleotides: 9. Germline lookup yields CDR1 MNHNS and CDR2 SASEGT. Here the CDR3 reads CATRAGTGATGELFF. CDR3 DNA sequence: TGTGCCACCCGGGCCGGGACAGGGGCCACCGGGGAGCTGTTTTTT.

There are many counts of this clonotype. Within a library made for alpha chains, this beta chain is off target, and its count is uninformative. J is TRBJ2-1 and V is TRBV20-1, with TRBD2 as a possible D gene (7 bases). The CDR3 loop spans 13 amino acids. In germline, CDR1 is DFQATT, CDR2 SNEGSKA (reference sequence). Written as DNA, the CDR3 is TGCAGCACGACTAGGGGGGGCTACAATGAGCAGTTCTTC. Residues: CSTTRGGYNEQFF.

Ten or more counts support this clonotype. With the library built for alpha chains, this beta chain is off target and its frequency is not meaningful. V is TRBV7-2 and J is TRBJ2-3; either TRBD1 or TRBD2 may fit D (5 bases each). The CDR3 covers 16 residues. In germline, CDR1 is SGHTA, CDR2 FQGNSA. The ends were cut back, 2 bases at V and 6 bases at J, with 18 bases in the middle. CDR3 region: CASSLSSRGWGDTQYF. CDR3 nucleotides: TGTGCCAGCAGCTTATCGTCGCGCGGATGGGGGGATACGCAGTATTTT.

At least ten counts were recorded for this clonotype. This beta chain is a stray sequence in a library constructed for alpha chains; its clone size is not meaningful. The chain is built from TRBV27 and TRBJ1-1, with 7 bases identical to TRBD1. The CDR3 is 14 amino acids. The germline V gene has CDR1 MNHEY and CDR2 SMNVEV (reference sequence). V gave up 9 bases and J gave up 3 bases; unmatched junction bases: 10. CDR3 sequence reads: CASRPSTGDTEAFF. CDR3 nucleotide sequence: TGTGCCAGTCGTCCTTCAACAGGGGACACTGAAGCTTTCTTT.

This clonotype has ten or more counts. This beta chain slipped into a library made for alpha chains as a stray read, so its size is not meaningful. CDR3 in DNA: TGTGCCAGCAGTTTATCGGGCAGTTTGTACAATGAGCAGTTCTTC. It is translated as CASSLSGSLYNEQFF. The V gene is TRBV28, the J gene TRBJ2-1; D gene ambiguous. V gave up 1 base and J gave up 4 bases, with 11 bases separating them. Germline V gene data show CDR1 as MDHEN and CDR2 as SYDVKM. The CDR3 sequence is 15 residues long.

Concerning this clonotype: With the library built for alpha chains, this beta chain is off target and its frequency is not meaningful. The gene calls are TRBV27 and TRBJ2-5; D perhaps matches TRBD2 (7 bases). Trimming cost V 9 bases and J 5 bases, with 10 bases left between them. From germline, CDR1 is MNHEY and CDR2 SMNVEV (reference sequence). The CDR3 loop spans 11 amino acids. The CDR3 DNA is TGTGCCAGTGGGAGGGGGGAGACCCAGTACTTC. Its protein product is CASGRGETQYF.